This T cell receptor beta chain stems from a study of blood T cell repertoires in COVID-19. Study-wide background: The origin of the acute and convalescent COVID-19 samples was the United States, Italy and Spain. PBMCs, B-cell-depleted T cells, or T cells provided the cDNA or gDNA that made up the material.

Cohort assignment relied on participant-reported clinical history. Original handling: Counts of nucleated cells, estimated from reference gene primer amplification, were obtained. Assay: immunoSEQ multiplex PCR; the TCRdb copy retains only in-frame clones and omits some. That table is the source of V, J and clone size, and D and trimming were worked out from the DNA. The sample holds 240,000 or so clones, more than 75% seen once. This sequence originates from a woman in her thirties or forties with acute COVID-19. The sequenced material came from PBMCs or T cells enriched from blood (not recorded which).

The CDR3 DNA sequence: TGTGCCAGTAGTATAGGGGGCGGGAGGGCTTACAATGAGCAGTTCTTC. This sequence encodes CASSIGGGRAYNEQFF. This sequence joins TRBV19 and TRBJ2-1; 9 nucleotides line up with TRBD2. The length of the CDR3 is 16 residues. V lost 1 base to trimming and J lost 4 bases; unmatched junction nucleotides: 5. CDR1 and CDR2 from the germline V gene are LNHDA and SQIVND (reference sequence).